The rows below give T cell receptor beta chains drawn from one sample of a study of T cell responses to AZD1222 COVID-19 vaccine. Profiling relied on immunoSEQ multiplex PCR, and the TCRdb table lists in-frame clones only, not all of them. The table includes roughly 120,000 clones, about nine tenths detected once. Material: peripheral blood, obtained on day 0 of AZD1222 vaccination. These TCRs come from an adult in good health. The CDR3 runs from the conserved cysteine through the conserved F or W. The order of the fields is D gene, V gene, clone size, J gene, CDR3 DNA, CDR3 protein. D genes are given only for firm matches. Clone size appears in some rows only: once, few, many, or a class for an expanded clone.

d_gene: .; v_gene: TRBV14; abundance: .; j_gene: TRBJ1-1; CDR3nt: TGTGCCAGCAGCCATCGAGGGGTAAGCGGCACTGAAGCTTTCTTT; CDR3aa: CASSHRGVSGTEAFF
d_gene: .; v_gene: TRBV28; abundance: once; j_gene: TRBJ2-7; CDR3nt: TGTGCCAGCAGAGTCCGTCCGGGCTCCTACGAGCAGTACTTC; CDR3aa: CASRVRPGSYEQYF
d_gene: TRBD2; v_gene: TRBV9; abundance: .; j_gene: TRBJ2-7; CDR3nt: TGTGCCAGCAGCGCAGCGGGAGTGGGCTACGAGCAGTACTTC; CDR3aa: CASSAAGVGYEQYF
d_gene: .; v_gene: TRBV7-9; abundance: few; j_gene: TRBJ2-1; CDR3nt: TGTGCCAGCAGCTTAGCGGTCAGGGTCTACAATGAGCAGTTCTTC; CDR3aa: CASSLAVRVYNEQFF
d_gene: .; v_gene: TRBV11-3; abundance: .; j_gene: TRBJ2-2; CDR3nt: TGTGCCAGCAGCTCTCGAGGAAGGTGGACCGGGGAGCTGTTTTTT; CDR3aa: CASSSRGRWTGELFF
d_gene: TRBD2; v_gene: TRBV6-1; abundance: .; j_gene: TRBJ2-1; CDR3nt: TGTGCCAGCAGTGACCCCGGGCGCGGGAGTTATTACAATGAGCAGTTCTTC; CDR3aa: CASSDPGRGSYYNEQFF
d_gene: .; v_gene: TRBV7-2; abundance: .; j_gene: TRBJ1-2; CDR3nt: TGTGCCAGCAATCAGGGCGGCTATGGCTACACCTTC; CDR3aa: CASNQGGYGYTF
d_gene: .; v_gene: TRBV19; abundance: .; j_gene: TRBJ1-4; CDR3nt: TGTGCCAGTAGTATGTTGGACAGCCTTAATGAAAAACTGTTTTTT; CDR3aa: CASSMLDSLNEKLFF
d_gene: TRBD2; v_gene: TRBV28; abundance: .; j_gene: TRBJ2-7; CDR3nt: TGTGCCAGCAGTCCCCTCCAGAGCGGGAGCTACGAGCAGTACTTC; CDR3aa: CASSPLQSGSYEQYF
d_gene: TRBD1; v_gene: TRBV6-5; abundance: .; j_gene: TRBJ2-2; CDR3nt: TGTGCCAGCAGACCCACAGGGGGCTCCGGGGAGCTGTTTTTT; CDR3aa: CASRPTGGSGELFF
d_gene: .; v_gene: TRBV9; abundance: .; j_gene: TRBJ2-1; CDR3nt: TGTGCCAGCAGCGTAGATCCCCGACAGGCGTACAATGAGCAGTTCTTC; CDR3aa: CASSVDPRQAYNEQFF
d_gene: .; v_gene: TRBV6-5; abundance: .; j_gene: TRBJ1-2; CDR3nt: TGTGCCAGCAGCTTTACAGGGTCCTATGGCTACACCTTC; CDR3aa: CASSFTGSYGYTF
d_gene: TRBD2; v_gene: TRBV10-3; abundance: .; j_gene: TRBJ2-1; CDR3nt: TGTGCCATCAGTGTCACTAGCGGGAGAGGCCATGACAATGAGCAGTTCTTC; CDR3aa: CAISVTSGRGHDNEQFF
d_gene: TRBD1; v_gene: TRBV28; abundance: .; j_gene: TRBJ1-5; CDR3nt: TGTGCCAGCAGGGGGACAGAGAATAGCAATCAGCCCCAGCATTTT; CDR3aa: CASRGTENSNQPQHF
d_gene: .; v_gene: TRBV27; abundance: .; j_gene: TRBJ2-3; CDR3nt: TGTGCCACTCGAAACGGCGGCAGCGGCACAGATACGCAGTATTTT; CDR3aa: CATRNGGSGTDTQYF
d_gene: TRBD1; v_gene: TRBV19; abundance: .; j_gene: TRBJ2-3; CDR3nt: TGTGCCAGTAAGGGGACAGGGTGGGATACGCAGTATTTT; CDR3aa: CASKGTGWDTQYF
d_gene: .; v_gene: TRBV27; abundance: once; j_gene: TRBJ1-1; CDR3nt: TGTGCCAGCAGTTTATTTGGGGCCGAGAACACTGAAGCTTTCTTT; CDR3aa: CASSLFGAENTEAFF
d_gene: .; v_gene: TRBV29-1; abundance: .; j_gene: TRBJ2-3; CDR3nt: TGCAGCGTTGAGGAGGGGGCAGATACGCAGTATTTT; CDR3aa: CSVEEGADTQYF
d_gene: .; v_gene: TRBV5-6; abundance: .; j_gene: TRBJ1-5; CDR3nt: TGTGCCAGCAGTCCCAAAGCGCCGGGAGGCAATCAGCCCCAGCATTTT; CDR3aa: CASSPKAPGGNQPQHF
d_gene: .; v_gene: TRBV27; abundance: few; j_gene: TRBJ1-5; CDR3nt: TGTGCCAGCAGTTTGGACCTAAATCAGCCCCAGCATTTT; CDR3aa: CASSLDLNQPQHF
d_gene: .; v_gene: TRBV4-1; abundance: .; j_gene: TRBJ2-1; CDR3nt: TGCGCCAGCAGCCAAGGGTTAGCGGTAAGATACAATGAGCAGTTCTTC; CDR3aa: CASSQGLAVRYNEQFF
d_gene: TRBD1; v_gene: TRBV27; abundance: .; j_gene: TRBJ1-2; CDR3nt: TGTGCCAGCAGGCCTACAGGGGAGGGAACCTATGGCTACACCTTC; CDR3aa: CASRPTGEGTYGYTF
d_gene: .; v_gene: TRBV4-3; abundance: .; j_gene: TRBJ2-7; CDR3nt: TGCGCCAGCAGCCAAAGTCAGGGGTTATACGAGCAGTACTTC; CDR3aa: CASSQSQGLYEQYF
d_gene: TRBD1; v_gene: TRBV5-1; abundance: .; j_gene: TRBJ2-7; CDR3nt: TGCGCCAGCAGCATCCGACAGGGTTCAGCCTACGAGCAGTACTTC; CDR3aa: CASSIRQGSAYEQYF
d_gene: .; v_gene: TRBV11-3; abundance: .; j_gene: TRBJ1-2; CDR3nt: TGTGCCAGCAGCCACGCCGGGAACTATGGCTACACCTTC; CDR3aa: CASSHAGNYGYTF
d_gene: .; v_gene: TRBV27; abundance: .; j_gene: TRBJ1-1; CDR3nt: TGTGCCAGCAGATCGAGGGGCAGGGGGAACACTGAAGCTTTCTTT; CDR3aa: CASRSRGRGNTEAFF
d_gene: .; v_gene: TRBV11-3; abundance: .; j_gene: TRBJ2-7; CDR3nt: TGTGCCAGCAGCTTAGGAAGGTGGGGGGCTTTCACCTACGAGCAGTACTTC; CDR3aa: CASSLGRWGAFTYEQYF
d_gene: .; v_gene: TRBV5-1; abundance: few; j_gene: TRBJ2-6; CDR3nt: TGCGCCAGCAGCTTGGTTGTCTCTGGGGCCAACGTCCTGACTTTC; CDR3aa: CASSLVVSGANVLTF
d_gene: TRBD1; v_gene: TRBV9; abundance: .; j_gene: TRBJ1-1; CDR3nt: TGTGCCAGCAGCCCACGGACAGGGTCCTTGAGCACTGAAGCTTTCTTT; CDR3aa: CASSPRTGSLSTEAFF
d_gene: .; v_gene: TRBV20-1; abundance: .; j_gene: TRBJ2-7; CDR3nt: TGCAGTGCTCCCTATCTTTACGAGCAGTACTTC; CDR3aa: CSAPYLYEQYF
d_gene: .; v_gene: TRBV9; abundance: .; j_gene: TRBJ1-2; CDR3nt: TGTGCCAGCAGCCTAGCCACAGGCAACTACTATGGCTACACCTTC; CDR3aa: CASSLATGNYYGYTF
d_gene: .; v_gene: TRBV4-3; abundance: .; j_gene: TRBJ2-7; CDR3nt: TGCGCCAGCAGCCAAGATTCGGGCCTTACAACTAGCTACCCCTACGAGCAGTACTTC; CDR3aa: CASSQDSGLTTSYPYEQYF
d_gene: .; v_gene: TRBV19; abundance: .; j_gene: TRBJ2-7; CDR3nt: TGTGCCAGTAGTATGAGGGGGGCCTCCTACGAGCAGTACTTC; CDR3aa: CASSMRGASYEQYF